These 25 T cell receptor beta chains originate from one sample sequenced in a study of T-cell memory formation after mild COVID-19. MiXCR, applied by TCRdb to the 5' RACE reads, yields one record per CDR3 protein. Among approximately 400,000 distinct CDR3 sequences, more than 20% were seen once, and the ten largest hold 8.5% to 9%. The sample consisted of PBMCs or a T cell subset sorted from them (not recorded which). These receptors were collected from an adult woman who had mild COVID-19 (a few samples of this study predate the infection). Cell type and time point are not known.

The chain employs TRBV6-6 and TRBJ2-1; 7 bases line up with TRBD2. CDR1 is MNHNY, CDR2 SVGAGI, per germline (reference sequence). With V trimmed by 2 bases and J by 4 bases, 5 bases remained unmatched. This CDR3 comprises 15 residues. The chain's CDR3 is CASSYRLADYNEQFF. The CDR3 DNA follows: TGTGCCAGCAGTTACAGGCTAGCGGATTACAATGAGCAGTTCTTC.

V usage is TRBV3-1 and J usage is TRBJ1-2; TRBD1 agrees at 7 bases. The CDR3 runs 15 residues. The germline V gene has CDR1 LGHDT and CDR2 YNNKEL (reference sequence). J gave up 5 bases and V 1 base, and 7 bases lay outside the gene matches. Written as DNA, the CDR3 is TGTGCCAGCAGCCAAGGACAGGGTTGGGGTTATGGCTACACCTTC. It translates to CASSQGQGWGYGYTF. Full variable domain (rest looked up from reference TRBV3-1 and TRBJ1-2): DTAVSQTPKYLVTQMGNDKSIKCEQNLGHDTMYWYKQDSKKFLKIMFSYNNKELIINETVPNRFSPKSPDKAHLNLHINSLELGDSAVYFCASSQGQGWGYGYTFGSGTRLTVV.

The sample holds many counts of this clonotype. The chain has TRBV20-1 and TRBJ2-3; D gene unclear. There are 13 residues in the CDR3. The V gene's germline CDR1 is DFQATT and CDR2 SNEGSKA (reference sequence). V lost 2 bases to trimming and J lost 0 bases, with 6 bases between them. Here the CDR3 DNA reads TGCAGTGCTAGACCTCTGAGCACAGATACGCAGTATTTT. Protein: CSARPLSTDTQYF.

The rearrangement uses TRBV3-1 and TRBJ1-1; D possibly corresponds to TRBD1 (6 bases). Germline assignment: CDR1 LGHDT and CDR2 YNNKEL (reference sequence). This CDR3 has 15 amino acids. The V end lost 1 base, the J end lost 11 bases, and 20 bases lay between the germline ends. CDR3 sequence reads: CASSQGGGSQDPAFF. In nucleotides, the CDR3 is TGTGCCAGCAGCCAAGGAGGGGGGTCGCAGGATCCGGCTTTCTTT.

This clonotype was seen only a few times. The chain has TRBV19 and TRBJ1-1; D remains unclear. CDR3 length equals 12 residues. Germline-derived CDR1 and CDR2 are LNHDA and SQIVND (reference sequence). Trimming shortened V by 3 bases and J by 2 bases, and 4 bases separated the two germline ends. The CDR3 bases are TGTGCCAGTAGTATGACCAACACTGAAGCTTTCTTT. Protein sequence: CASSMTNTEAFF.

A few counts support this clonotype. The chain links TRBV5-1 to TRBJ2-1; D gene ambiguous. Germline V gene lookup returns CDR1 SGHRS and CDR2 YFSETQ. CDR3 size: 16 residues. Trimming stripped 0 bases from V and 0 bases from J, with 10 bases between. The CDR3 sequence: CASSLEGRSSYNEQFF. In nucleotides, the CDR3 is TGCGCCAGCAGCTTGGAGGGCAGGAGCTCCTACAATGAGCAGTTCTTC.

This clonotype was seen only once. V and J are TRBV4-1 and TRBJ2-5, with 7 bases identical to TRBD2. CDR3 length: 15 amino acids. CDR1 is MGHRA and CDR2 is YSYEKL in the germline V gene. The V segment lost 6 bases and the J segment 0 bases; nucleotides outside the gene matches: 7. The CDR3 nucleotides read TGCGCCAGCAGGGCGGGGGACCCGTACCAAGAGACCCAGTACTTC. Translating it yields CASRAGDPYQETQYF.

This clonotype was counted only a few times. V gene TRBV12-3 or TRBV12-4 combines with J gene TRBJ2-7; 7 positions agree with TRBD1. This CDR3 has 17 amino acids. V dropped 5 bases and J dropped 0; count of bases not matched to a gene: 13. In DNA, the CDR3 is TGTGCCAGCAGTATCTTAGCCGGGACAGTCAGCTCCTACGAGCAGTACTTC. Residues: CASSILAGTVSSYEQYF.

The V call is TRBV6-2 or TRBV6-3, the J call TRBJ1-2, with 7 positions matching TRBD1. The CDR3 is 15 residues long. The germline V gene encodes CDR1 MNHEY and CDR2 SVGEGT. With V trimmed by 0 bases and J by 6 bases, 7 bases remained unmatched. CDR3 sequence reads: CASSYSGGSFHGYTF. The CDR3 DNA follows: TGTGCCAGCAGTTACTCAGGGGGCAGTTTCCATGGCTACACCTTC.

The rearrangement uses TRBV11-3 and TRBJ1-4; TRBD1 matches 9 bases. Germline values: CDR1 SGHNT, CDR2 YENEEA. Germline trimming cut 4 bases from V and 4 bases from J; bases unmatched to any gene: 25. This CDR3 is 22 amino acids long. In DNA form, the CDR3 reads TGTGCCAGCAGCTATAACCTCCGCCGAATCGGGACAGGGTTTGGAGATAATGAAAAACTGTTTTTT. Its protein product is CASSYNLRRIGTGFGDNEKLFF.

The chain links TRBV29-1 to TRBJ2-7, with no clear D. The CDR3 runs to 13 residues. V lost 5 bases to trimming and J lost 0 bases, with 11 bases between them. The germline V gene encodes CDR1 SQVTM and CDR2 ANQGSEA. As DNA, the CDR3 is TGCAGCGTTAGTGGCGGCAGCTCCTACGAGCAGTACTTC. Amino acids: CSVSGGSSYEQYF.

This clonotype was found a few times. The V gene is TRBV30, the J gene TRBJ2-1; 9 positions agree with TRBD1. Germline CDR1 and CDR2: GTSNPN and SVGIG (reference sequence). This CDR3 has 16 residues. V gave up 0 bases and J gave up 0 bases; unmatched junction bases: 3. The CDR3 DNA sequence: TGTGCCTGGAGTGTAGGGACAGGGAGCTCCTACAATGAGCAGTTCTTC. Its protein product is CAWSVGTGSSYNEQFF.

This chain uses TRBV28 with TRBJ2-1; the D is unclear. This CDR3 contains 14 residues. The V end lost 7 bases, the J end lost 7 bases, and 17 bases lay between the germline ends. CDR1 is MDHEN and CDR2 is SYDVKM in the germline V gene. The CDR3 sequence is CASTRMVGKNEQFF. The CDR3 DNA reads TGTGCCAGCACTCGCATGGTGGGGAAGAATGAGCAGTTCTTC. The full variable domain, in which reference TRBV28 and TRBJ2-1 provide the parts outside the CDR3, is DVKVTQSSRYLVKRTGEKVFLECVQDMDHENMFWYRQDPGLGLRLIYFSYDVKMKEKGDIPEGYSVSREKKERFSLILESASTNQTSMYLCASTRMVGKNEQFFGPGTRLTVL.

For this clonotype: A read error is likely, as this CDR3 ends without the conserved phenylalanine or tryptophan. Here the CDR3 DNA reads TGCAGTGGATGGGGGGCCCGGGAGACCCAGTACGTC. It translates to CSGWGARETQYV. The chain combines TRBV20-1 with TRBJ2-5; possibly TRBD1 or TRBD2 for D (6 bases each). Trimming took 7 bases from V and 5 from J, leaving 14 bases between them. CDR3 length: 12 amino acids. Germline loops: CDR1 DFQATT, CDR2 SNEGSKA (reference sequence).

The rearrangement links TRBV5-8 to TRBJ2-1, with no clear D. The germline V gene has CDR1 SGHTS and CDR2 YDEGEE. V was pared by 2 bases and J by 1 base, with 7 bases between. CDR3 length: 14 amino acids. CDR3 loop: CASSLRESYNEQFF. The CDR3 nucleotides read TGTGCCAGCAGCTTACGTGAATCCTACAATGAGCAGTTCTTC.

This sequence joins TRBV7-2 and TRBJ1-2; unclear D gene. The germline V and J ends were trimmed by 1 base and 8 bases, with 14 bases remaining between them. The length of the CDR3 is 14 residues. The germline gives CDR1 SGHTA, CDR2 FQGNSA. The CDR3 DNA is TGTGCCAGCAGCTTAGATCGAGGAGCGGGAGGCTACACCTTC. Its translation is CASSLDRGAGGYTF.

This clonotype was observed a few times. V and J are TRBV4-1 and TRBJ1-1; no firm D call. Looked up from germline, CDR1 is MGHRA and CDR2 is YSYEKL. The CDR3 covers 22 residues. V was shortened by 1 base and J by 0 bases, with 30 bases between the two germline ends. The CDR3 is CASSQVFLRWRGLGGVNTEAFF. The CDR3, as DNA: TGCGCCAGCAGCCAAGTATTCTTGCGTTGGCGAGGGCTTGGTGGGGTGAACACTGAAGCTTTCTTT.

V gene TRBV6-5 combines with J gene TRBJ1-2; TRBD1 is a possible D gene (5 bases). This CDR3 has 15 amino acids. CDR1 MNHEY and CDR2 SVGAGI come from the germline V gene. V was cut by 5 bases and J by 4 bases, with 17 bases left in between. CDR3 loop: CASSLDMGPVYGYTF. CDR3 in DNA: TGTGCCAGCAGTCTAGACATGGGACCGGTCTATGGCTACACCTTC.

J is TRBJ1-2 and V is TRBV12-3 or TRBV12-4; 7 nucleotides match TRBD1. The J segment lost 4 bases and the V segment lost 6 bases, leaving 5 bases of the junction unmatched. The CDR3 spans 13 residues. CDR3 in DNA: TGTGCCAGCAGCGACAGGGAGTCCTATGGCTACACCTTC. Translating it yields CASSDRESYGYTF.

The rearrangement joins TRBV7-2 to TRBJ1-1; no firm D call. Trimming pared 2 bases from V and 1 base from J, leaving 11 bases between. The germline V gene encodes CDR1 SGHTA and CDR2 FQGNSA. The CDR3 has 15 residues. The CDR3 reads CASSLYGTANTEAFF. Here the CDR3 DNA reads TGTGCCAGCAGCTTATACGGCACCGCGAACACTGAAGCTTTCTTT.

This clonotype was detected many times. The V gene is TRBV9, the J gene TRBJ2-2; a weak D match, TRBD2 (5 bases). The CDR3 length is 16 residues. Trimming took 4 bases from V and 2 from J, leaving 15 bases between them. Germline loops: CDR1 SGDLS, CDR2 YYNGEE. CDR3 sequence reads: CASSPRVASNTGELFF. CDR3 DNA sequence: TGTGCCAGCAGCCCCCGAGTAGCGTCAAACACCGGGGAGCTGTTTTTT.

The genes are TRBV7-9 and TRBJ2-3, with 7 nucleotides matching TRBD2. This CDR3 is built from 16 residues. CDR1 is SEHNR, CDR2 FQNEAQ, per germline (reference sequence). V lost 1 base and J lost 4; bases outside the gene matches: 8. CDR3 protein: CASSLELREISDTQYF. In nucleotides, the CDR3 is TGTGCCAGCAGCTTAGAGTTGCGGGAGATCTCAGATACGCAGTATTTT.

The table lists this clonotype with a few counts. The chain is built from TRBV7-8 and TRBJ2-4; D gene ambiguous. The ends were cut back, 5 bases at V and 1 base at J, with 9 bases in the middle. Germline CDR1 is SGHVS and CDR2 is FQNEAQ. This CDR3 region has 14 residues. The CDR3 nucleotides are TGTGCCAGCAGCCCTCAGGCGGCCAAAAACATTCAGTACTTC. Translated, it gives CASSPQAAKNIQYF. Filled out from reference TRBV7-8 and TRBJ2-4, the complete variable domain reads GAGVSQSPRYKVAKRGQDVALRCDPISGHVSLFWYQQALGQGPEFLTYFQNEAQLDKSGLPSDRFFAERPEGSVSTLKIQRTQQEDSAVYLCASSPQAAKNIQYFGAGTRLSVL.

The chain combines TRBV7-6 with TRBJ2-1; 12 bases align to TRBD2. Losses at the gene ends were 1 base for V and 10 bases for J; bases not matched to a gene: 17. Germline CDR1 SGHVS, CDR2 FNYEAQ. This CDR3 region has 19 residues. The CDR3 DNA sequence: TGTGCCAGCAGCTTAGGAGGGGCTCAGACTAGCGGGAGCGTCAGAGAGCAGTTCTTC. Protein sequence: CASSLGGAQTSGSVREQFF.

In its sample, this clonotype was seen a few times. J is TRBJ1-5 and V is TRBV7-8, with D tentatively TRBD1 (6 bases). Germline-derived CDR1 and CDR2 are SGHVS and FQNEAQ. The CDR3 has 15 amino acids. Trimming removed 0 bases at V and 2 bases at J, with 8 bases between. CDR3 in amino acids: CASSLAPGGNQPQHF. In nucleotides, the CDR3 is TGTGCCAGCAGCTTAGCACCAGGGGGCAATCAGCCCCAGCATTTT.